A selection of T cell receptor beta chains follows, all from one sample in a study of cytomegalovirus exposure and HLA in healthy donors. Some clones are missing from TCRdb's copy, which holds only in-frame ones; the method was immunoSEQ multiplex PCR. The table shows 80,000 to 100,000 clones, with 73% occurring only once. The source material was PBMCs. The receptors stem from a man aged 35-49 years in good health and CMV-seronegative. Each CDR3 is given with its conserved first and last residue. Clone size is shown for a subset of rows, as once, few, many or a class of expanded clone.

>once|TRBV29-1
CSVNRGDTQYF
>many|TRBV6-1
CASSRQGGPYEQYF
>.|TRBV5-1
CASSLEDRYTDTQYF
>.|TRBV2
CASNAIMNTEAFF
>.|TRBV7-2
CASSSQSRGTDTQYF
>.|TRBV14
CASSQEDKTVTYEQYF
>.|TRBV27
CASSFWGGTGEESPLHF
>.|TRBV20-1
CSSVKSEAFF
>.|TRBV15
CATSKDIDGYTF
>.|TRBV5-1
CASSLAGETQYF
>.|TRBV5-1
CASSLIQGQKTQYF
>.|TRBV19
CASTGDRAVNSPLHF